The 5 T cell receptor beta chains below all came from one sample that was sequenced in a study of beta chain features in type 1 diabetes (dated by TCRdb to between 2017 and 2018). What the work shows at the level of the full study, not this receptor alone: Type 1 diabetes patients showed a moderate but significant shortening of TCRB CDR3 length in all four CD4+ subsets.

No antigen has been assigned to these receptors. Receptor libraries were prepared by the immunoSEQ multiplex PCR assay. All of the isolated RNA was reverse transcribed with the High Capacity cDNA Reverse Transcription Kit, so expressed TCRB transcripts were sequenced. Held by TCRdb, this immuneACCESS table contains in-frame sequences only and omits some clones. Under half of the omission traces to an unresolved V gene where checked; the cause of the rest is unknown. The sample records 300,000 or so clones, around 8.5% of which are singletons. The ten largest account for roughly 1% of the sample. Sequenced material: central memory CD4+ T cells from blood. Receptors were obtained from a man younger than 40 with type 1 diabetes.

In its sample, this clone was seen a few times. The DNA for the CDR3 is TGTGCCAGCAGCCCCCAGGACAGGGGGCGGACTGAAGCTTTCTTT. The encoded protein is CASSPQDRGRTEAFF. V gene TRBV7-2 combines with J gene TRBJ1-1; 11 bases line up with TRBD1. The germline V gene has CDR1 SGHTA and CDR2 FQGNSA. This CDR3 region has 15 residues. V lost 5 bases, J lost 5 bases, and 7 bases stayed unmatched. Based on the CDR3 plus reference TRBV7-2 and TRBJ1-1, the full variable domain is GAGVSQSPSNKVTEKGKDVELRCDPISGHTALYWYRQSLGQGLEFLIYFQGNSAPDKSGLPSDRFSAERTGGSVSTLTIQRTQQEDSAVYLCASSPQDRGRTEAFFGQGTRLTVV.

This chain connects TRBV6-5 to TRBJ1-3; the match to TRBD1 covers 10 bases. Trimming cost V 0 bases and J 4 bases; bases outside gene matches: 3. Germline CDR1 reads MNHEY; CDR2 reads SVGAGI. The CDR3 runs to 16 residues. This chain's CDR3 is CASSYSDRGSGNTIYF. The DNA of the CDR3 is TGTGCCAGCAGTTACTCGGACAGGGGGTCCGGAAACACCATATATTTT.

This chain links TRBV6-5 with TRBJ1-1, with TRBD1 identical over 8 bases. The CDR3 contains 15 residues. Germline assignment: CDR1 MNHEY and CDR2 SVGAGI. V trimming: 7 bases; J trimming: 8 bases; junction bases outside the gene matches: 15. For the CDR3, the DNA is TGTGCCAGCACCGACAGGGGCTCCTACTCTTACGAAGCTTTCTTT. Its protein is CASTDRGSYSYEAFF.

CDR3: CASSIQGGYTGELFF. The DNA of the CDR3 is TGTGCCAGCAGCATACAGGGAGGATACACCGGGGAGCTGTTTTTT. The chain couples TRBV7-9 to TRBJ2-2, with D perhaps assigned TRBD1 or TRBD2 (6 bases each). V lost 5 bases, J lost 3 bases, and 13 bases lay in between. The length of the CDR3 is 15 residues. Germline V CDR1 and CDR2: SEHNR, FQNEAQ (reference sequence).

The CDR3 reads CASSQTGTEAFF. The CDR3 DNA is TGTGCCAGCAGCCAGACCGGGACAGAAGCTTTCTTT. The chain uses TRBV2 and TRBJ1-1; D might be TRBD1 (6 bases). Germline V gene data show CDR1 as SNHLY and CDR2 as FYNNEI. The germline V and J ends were trimmed by 6 bases and 8 bases, with 13 bases remaining between them. The CDR3 consists of 12 residues.